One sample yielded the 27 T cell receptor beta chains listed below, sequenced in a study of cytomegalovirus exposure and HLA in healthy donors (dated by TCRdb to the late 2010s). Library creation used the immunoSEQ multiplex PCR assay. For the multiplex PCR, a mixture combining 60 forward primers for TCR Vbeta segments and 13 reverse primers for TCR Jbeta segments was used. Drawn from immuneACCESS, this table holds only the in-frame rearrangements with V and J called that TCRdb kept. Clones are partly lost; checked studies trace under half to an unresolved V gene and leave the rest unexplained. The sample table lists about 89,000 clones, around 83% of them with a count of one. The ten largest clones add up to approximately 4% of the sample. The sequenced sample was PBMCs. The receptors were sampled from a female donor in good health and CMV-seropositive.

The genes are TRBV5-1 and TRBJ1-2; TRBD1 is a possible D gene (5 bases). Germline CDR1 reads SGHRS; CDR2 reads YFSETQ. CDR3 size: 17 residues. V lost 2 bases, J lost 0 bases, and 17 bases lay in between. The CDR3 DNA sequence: TGCGCCAGCAGCTTACGATCCGCCGGGACTACTAACTATGGCTACACCTTC. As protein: CASSLRSAGTTNYGYTF.

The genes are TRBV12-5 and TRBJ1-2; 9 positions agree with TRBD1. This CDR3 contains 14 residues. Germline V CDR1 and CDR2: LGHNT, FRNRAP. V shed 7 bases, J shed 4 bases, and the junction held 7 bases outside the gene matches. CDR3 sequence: CASELGTGFYGYTF. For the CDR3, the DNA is TGTGCTAGTGAGCTAGGGACAGGGTTCTATGGCTACACCTTC.

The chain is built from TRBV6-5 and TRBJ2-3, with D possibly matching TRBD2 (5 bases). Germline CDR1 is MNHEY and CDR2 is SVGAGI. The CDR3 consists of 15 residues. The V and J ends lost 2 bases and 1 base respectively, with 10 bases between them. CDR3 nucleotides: TGTGCCAGCAGTTACCGGACTCGCGGCACAGATACGCAGTATTTT. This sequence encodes CASSYRTRGTDTQYF.

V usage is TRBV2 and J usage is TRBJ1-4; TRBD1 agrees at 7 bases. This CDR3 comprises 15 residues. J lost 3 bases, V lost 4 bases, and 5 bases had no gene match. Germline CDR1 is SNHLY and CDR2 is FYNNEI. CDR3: CASSGTGAANEKLFF. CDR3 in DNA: TGTGCCAGCAGTGGTACAGGGGCAGCTAATGAAAAACTGTTTTTT.

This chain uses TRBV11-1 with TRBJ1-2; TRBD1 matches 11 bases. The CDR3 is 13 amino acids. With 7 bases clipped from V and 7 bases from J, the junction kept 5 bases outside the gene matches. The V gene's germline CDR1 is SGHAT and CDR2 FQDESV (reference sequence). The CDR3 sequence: CASTRTGGLGYTF. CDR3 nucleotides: TGTGCCAGCACGAGGACAGGGGGCCTTGGCTACACCTTC.

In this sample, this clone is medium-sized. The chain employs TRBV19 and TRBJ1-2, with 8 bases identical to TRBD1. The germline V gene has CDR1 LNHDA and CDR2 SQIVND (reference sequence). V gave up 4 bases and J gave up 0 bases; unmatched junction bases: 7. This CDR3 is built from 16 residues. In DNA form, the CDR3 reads TGTGCCAGTAGTAATCGGGACAGGACAGCTAACTATGGCTACACCTTC. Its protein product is CASSNRDRTANYGYTF.

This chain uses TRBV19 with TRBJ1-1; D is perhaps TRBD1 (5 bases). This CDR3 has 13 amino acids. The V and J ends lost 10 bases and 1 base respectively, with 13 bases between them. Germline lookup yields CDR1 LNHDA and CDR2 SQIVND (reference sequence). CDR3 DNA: TGTGCCACGTTGGACATCCCGAACACTGAAGCTTTCTTT. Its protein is CATLDIPNTEAFF.

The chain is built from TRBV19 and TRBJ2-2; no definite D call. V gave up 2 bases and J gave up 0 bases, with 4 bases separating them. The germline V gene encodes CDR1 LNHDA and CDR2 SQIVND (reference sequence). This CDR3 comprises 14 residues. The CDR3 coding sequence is TGTGCCAGTAGTATAACAGCGAACACCGGGGAGCTGTTTTTT. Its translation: CASSITANTGELFF.

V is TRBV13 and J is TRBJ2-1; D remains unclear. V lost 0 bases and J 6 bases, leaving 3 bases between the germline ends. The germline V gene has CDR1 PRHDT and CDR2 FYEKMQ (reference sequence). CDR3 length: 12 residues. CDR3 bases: TGTGCCAGCAGCTTAGGGCGCAATGAGCAGTTCTTC. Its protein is CASSLGRNEQFF.

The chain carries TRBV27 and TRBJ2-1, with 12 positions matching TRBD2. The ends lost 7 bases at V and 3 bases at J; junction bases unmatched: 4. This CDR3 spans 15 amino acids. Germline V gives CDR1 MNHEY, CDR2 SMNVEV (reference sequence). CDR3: CASTLLAGGYNEQFF. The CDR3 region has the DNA TGTGCCAGCACGCTACTAGCGGGAGGCTACAATGAGCAGTTCTTC.

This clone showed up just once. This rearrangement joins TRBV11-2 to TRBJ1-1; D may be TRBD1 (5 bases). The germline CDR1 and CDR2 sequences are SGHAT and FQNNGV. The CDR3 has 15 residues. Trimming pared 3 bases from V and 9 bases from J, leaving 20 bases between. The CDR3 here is CASSFEPHSGDQAFF. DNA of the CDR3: TGTGCCAGCAGCTTCGAGCCCCACAGCGGGGACCAAGCTTTCTTT.

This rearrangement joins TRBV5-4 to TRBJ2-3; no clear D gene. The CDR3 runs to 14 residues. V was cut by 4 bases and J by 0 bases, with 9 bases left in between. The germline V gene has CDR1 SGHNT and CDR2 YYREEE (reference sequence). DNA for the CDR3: TGTGCCAGCAGCCCCAGAATTAGCACAGATACGCAGTATTTT. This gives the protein CASSPRISTDTQYF.

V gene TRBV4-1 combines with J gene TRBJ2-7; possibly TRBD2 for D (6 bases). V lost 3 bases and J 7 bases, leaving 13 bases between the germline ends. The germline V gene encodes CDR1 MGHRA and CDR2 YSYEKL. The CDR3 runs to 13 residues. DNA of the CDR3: TGCGCCAGCAGCCAGTGGGTCCGGGAGGAGCAGTACTTC. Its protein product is CASSQWVREEQYF.

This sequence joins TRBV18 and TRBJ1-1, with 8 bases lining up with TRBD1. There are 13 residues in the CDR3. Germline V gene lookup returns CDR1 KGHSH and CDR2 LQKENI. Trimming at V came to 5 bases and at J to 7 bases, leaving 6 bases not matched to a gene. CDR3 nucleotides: TGTGCCAGCTCATCAGGGACAGGCCGTGAAGCTTTCTTT. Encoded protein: CASSSGTGREAFF.

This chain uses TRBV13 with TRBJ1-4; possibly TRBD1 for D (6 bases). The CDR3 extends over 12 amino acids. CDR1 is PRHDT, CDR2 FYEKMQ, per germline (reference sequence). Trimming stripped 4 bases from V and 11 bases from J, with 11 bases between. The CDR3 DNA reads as TGTGCCAGCAGCTCCGGACAGAGTAAACTGTTTTTT. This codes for CASSSGQSKLFF.

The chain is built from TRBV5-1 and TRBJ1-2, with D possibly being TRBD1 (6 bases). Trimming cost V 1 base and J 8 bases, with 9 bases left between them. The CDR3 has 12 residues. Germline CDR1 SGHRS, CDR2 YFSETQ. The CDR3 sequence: CASSLTGLGYTF. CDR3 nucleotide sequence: TGCGCCAGCAGCTTGACAGGGTTGGGCTACACCTTC.

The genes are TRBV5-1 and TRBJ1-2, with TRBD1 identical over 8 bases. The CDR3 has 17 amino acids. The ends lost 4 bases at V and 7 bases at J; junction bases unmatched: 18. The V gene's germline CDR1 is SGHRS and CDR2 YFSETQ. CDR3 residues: CASSAVVRQGAKSGYTF. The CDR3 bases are TGCGCCAGCAGCGCGGTAGTTAGGCAGGGGGCAAAAAGTGGCTACACCTTC.

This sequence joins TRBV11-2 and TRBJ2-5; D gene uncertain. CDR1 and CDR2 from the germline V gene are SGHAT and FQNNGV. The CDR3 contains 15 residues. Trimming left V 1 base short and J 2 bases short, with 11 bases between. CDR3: CASSLGGYTQETQYF. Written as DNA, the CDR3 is TGTGCCAGCAGCTTAGGCGGATATACACAAGAGACCCAGTACTTC. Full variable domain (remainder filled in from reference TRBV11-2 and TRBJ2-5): EAGVAQSPRYKIIEKRQSVAFWCNPISGHATLYWYQQILGQGPKLLIQFQNNGVVDDSQLPKDRFSAERLKGVDSTLKIQPAKLEDSAVYLCASSLGGYTQETQYFGPGTRLLVL.

CDR3: CASSEASGAKNIQYF. CDR3 bases: TGTGCCAGCAGTGAAGCGAGCGGAGCCAAAAACATTCAGTACTTC. V and J are TRBV2 and TRBJ2-4, with D maybe TRBD2 (5 bases). The CDR3 extends over 15 amino acids. Germline V gene lookup returns CDR1 SNHLY and CDR2 FYNNEI. Trimming took off 0 bases at V and 0 bases at J, with 6 bases between the two ends.

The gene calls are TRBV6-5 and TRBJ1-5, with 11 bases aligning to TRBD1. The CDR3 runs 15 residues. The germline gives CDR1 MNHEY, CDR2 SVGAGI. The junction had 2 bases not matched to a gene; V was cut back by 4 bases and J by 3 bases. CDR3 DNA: TGTGCCAGCAGTTGGACAGGGGGCAACAATCAGCCCCAGCATTTT. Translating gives CASSWTGGNNQPQHF.

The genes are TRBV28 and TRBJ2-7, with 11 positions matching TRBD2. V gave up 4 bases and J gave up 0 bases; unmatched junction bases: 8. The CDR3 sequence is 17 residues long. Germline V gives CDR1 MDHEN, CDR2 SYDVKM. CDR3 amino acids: CASSSSRLAGLSYEQYF. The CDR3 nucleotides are TGTGCCAGCAGTTCATCCCGACTAGCGGGGCTCTCCTACGAGCAGTACTTC.

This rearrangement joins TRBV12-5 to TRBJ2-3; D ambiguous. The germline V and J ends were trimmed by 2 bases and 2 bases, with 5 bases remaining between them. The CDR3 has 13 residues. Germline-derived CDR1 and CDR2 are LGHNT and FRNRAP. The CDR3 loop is CASGLLYTDTQYF. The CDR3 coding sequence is TGTGCTAGTGGTTTGCTGTACACAGATACGCAGTATTTT.

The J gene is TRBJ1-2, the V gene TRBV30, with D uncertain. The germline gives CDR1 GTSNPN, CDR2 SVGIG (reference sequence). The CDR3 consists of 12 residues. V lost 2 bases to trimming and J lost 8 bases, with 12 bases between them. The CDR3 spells CAWSIGPSGYTF. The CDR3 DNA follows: TGTGCCTGGAGTATTGGCCCCTCGGGCTACACCTTC.

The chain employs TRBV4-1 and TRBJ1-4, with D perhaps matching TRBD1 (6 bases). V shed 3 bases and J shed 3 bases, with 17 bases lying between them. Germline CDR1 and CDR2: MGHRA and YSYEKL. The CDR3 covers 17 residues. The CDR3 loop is CASSHFLRDTSNEKLFF. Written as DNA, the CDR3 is TGCGCCAGCAGCCATTTCCTCCGGGACACCTCTAATGAAAAACTGTTTTTT.

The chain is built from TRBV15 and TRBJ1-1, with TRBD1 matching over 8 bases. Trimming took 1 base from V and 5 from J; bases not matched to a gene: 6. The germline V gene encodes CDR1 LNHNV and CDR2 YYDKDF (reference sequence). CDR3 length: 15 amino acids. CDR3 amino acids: CATSRGGQGFTEAFF. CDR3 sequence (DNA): TGTGCCACCAGCAGAGGAGGACAGGGCTTTACTGAAGCTTTCTTT.

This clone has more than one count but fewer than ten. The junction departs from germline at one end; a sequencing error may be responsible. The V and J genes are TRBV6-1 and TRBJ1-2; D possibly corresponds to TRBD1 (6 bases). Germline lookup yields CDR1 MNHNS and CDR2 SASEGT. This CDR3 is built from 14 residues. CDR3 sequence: CASQGGGEAYGYPF. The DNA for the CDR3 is TGTGCCAGCCAAGGGGGAGGGGAGGCCTATGGCTACCCCTTC.

CDR3 nucleotides: TGCAGCGTTGATACGTCACAGGCGTTCAATGAGCAGTTCTTC. Residues: CSVDTSQAFNEQFF. This chain joins TRBV29-1 and TRBJ2-1, with a weak D call TRBD1 (5 bases). In germline, CDR1 is SQVTM, CDR2 ANQGSEA. The CDR3 covers 14 residues. The germline V and J ends were trimmed by 3 bases and 6 bases, with 15 bases remaining between them.